This T cell receptor beta chain was obtained from a study of blood T cell repertoires in COVID-19. Background on the study: PBMCs, B-cell-depleted T cells, or T cells provided the cDNA or gDNA that made up the material.

The CDR3 runs 16 residues. The V gene's germline CDR1 is MNHEY and CDR2 SVGAGI. With V trimmed by 4 bases and J by 4 bases, 11 bases remained unmatched. Each participant's cohort was designated according to participant-reported clinical history. Among Cohort 3 donors, those recovered had two negative PCRs, clearance, or symptom resolution. TCRdb's table, derived via immunoSEQ multiplex PCR, lists solely in-frame clones and lacks some. The data show roughly 300,000 clones, about 90% seen once. Sequenced sample: PBMCs or T cells enriched from blood (not recorded which). The TCR sequence derives from a woman between 25 and 40 years old who had recovered from COVID-19. The chain combines TRBV6-5 with TRBJ1-2; 8 nucleotides agree with TRBD1. In nucleotides, the CDR3 is TGTGCCAGCAGTTCCCGGACAGGGCTCATGGGCTATGGCTACACCTTC. Translation gives CASSSRTGLMGYGYTF.